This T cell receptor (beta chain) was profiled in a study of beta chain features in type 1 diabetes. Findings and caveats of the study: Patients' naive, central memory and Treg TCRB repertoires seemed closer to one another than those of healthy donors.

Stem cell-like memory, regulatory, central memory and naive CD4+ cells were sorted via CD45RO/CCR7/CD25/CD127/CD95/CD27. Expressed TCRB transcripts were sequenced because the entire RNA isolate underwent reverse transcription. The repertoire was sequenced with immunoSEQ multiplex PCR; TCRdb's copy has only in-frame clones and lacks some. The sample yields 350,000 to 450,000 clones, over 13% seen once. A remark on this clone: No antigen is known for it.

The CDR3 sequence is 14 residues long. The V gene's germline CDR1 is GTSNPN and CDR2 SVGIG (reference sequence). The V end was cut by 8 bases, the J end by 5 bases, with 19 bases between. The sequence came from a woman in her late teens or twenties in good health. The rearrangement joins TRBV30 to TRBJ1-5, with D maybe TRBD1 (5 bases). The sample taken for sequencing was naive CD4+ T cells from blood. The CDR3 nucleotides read TGTGCCGCCCGGGGGAATGGTGGCTATCAGCCCCAGCATTTT. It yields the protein CAARGNGGYQPQHF. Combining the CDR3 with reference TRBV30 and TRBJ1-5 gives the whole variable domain SQTIHQWPATLVQPVGSPLSLECTVEGTSNPNLYWYRQAAGRGLQLLFYSVGIGQISSEVPQNLSASRPQDRQFILSSKKLLLSDSGFYLCAARGNGGYQPQHFGDGTRLSIL.